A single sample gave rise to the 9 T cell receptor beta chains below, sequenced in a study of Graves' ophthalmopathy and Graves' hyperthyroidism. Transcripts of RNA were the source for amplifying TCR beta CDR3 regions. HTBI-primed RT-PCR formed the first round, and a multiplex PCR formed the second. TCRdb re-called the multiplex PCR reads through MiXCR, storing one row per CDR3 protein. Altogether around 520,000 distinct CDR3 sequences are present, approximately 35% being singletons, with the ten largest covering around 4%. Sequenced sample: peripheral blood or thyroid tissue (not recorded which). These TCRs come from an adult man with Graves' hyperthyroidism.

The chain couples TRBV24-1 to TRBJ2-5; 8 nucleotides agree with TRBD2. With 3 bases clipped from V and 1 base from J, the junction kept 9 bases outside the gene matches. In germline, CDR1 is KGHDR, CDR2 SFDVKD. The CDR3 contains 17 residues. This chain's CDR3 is CATSDAGPGGPQETQYF. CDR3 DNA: TGTGCCACCAGTGATGCCGGACCGGGGGGGCCCCAAGAGACCCAGTACTTC.

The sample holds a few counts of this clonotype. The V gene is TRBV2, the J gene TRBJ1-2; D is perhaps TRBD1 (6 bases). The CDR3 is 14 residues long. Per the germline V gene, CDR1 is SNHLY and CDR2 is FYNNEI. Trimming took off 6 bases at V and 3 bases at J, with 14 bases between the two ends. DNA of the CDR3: TGTGCCAGCAGAGACGCACAGGGTTACTATGGCTACACCTTC. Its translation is CASRDAQGYYGYTF.

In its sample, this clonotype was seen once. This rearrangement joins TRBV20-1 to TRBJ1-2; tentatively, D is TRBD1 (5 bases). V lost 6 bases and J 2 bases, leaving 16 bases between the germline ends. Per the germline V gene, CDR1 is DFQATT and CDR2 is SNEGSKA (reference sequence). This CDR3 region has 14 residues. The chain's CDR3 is CSADSQTENYGYTF. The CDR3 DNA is TGCAGTGCCGACAGCCAGACGGAAAACTATGGCTACACCTTC.

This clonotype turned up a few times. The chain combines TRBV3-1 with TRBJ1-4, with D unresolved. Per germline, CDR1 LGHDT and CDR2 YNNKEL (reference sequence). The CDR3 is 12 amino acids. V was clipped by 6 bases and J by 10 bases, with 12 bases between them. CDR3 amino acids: CASSLWSGKLFF. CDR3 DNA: TGTGCCAGCAGTTTATGGAGCGGAAAACTGTTTTTT.

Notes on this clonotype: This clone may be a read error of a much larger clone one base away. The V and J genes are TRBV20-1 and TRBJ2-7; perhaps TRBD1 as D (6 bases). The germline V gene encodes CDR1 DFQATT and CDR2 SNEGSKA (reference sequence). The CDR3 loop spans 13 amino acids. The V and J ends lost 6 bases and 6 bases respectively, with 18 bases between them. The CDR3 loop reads CSAVQGAFSEQYF. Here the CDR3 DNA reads TGCAGTGCAGTACAGGGAGCCTTCTCCGAGCAGTACTTC.

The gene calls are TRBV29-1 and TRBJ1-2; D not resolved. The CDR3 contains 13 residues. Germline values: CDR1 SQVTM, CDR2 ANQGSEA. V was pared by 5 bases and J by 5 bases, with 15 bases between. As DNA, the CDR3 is TGCAGCGTTAGCCGGGGATTCCGGTATGGCTACACCTTC. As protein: CSVSRGFRYGYTF.

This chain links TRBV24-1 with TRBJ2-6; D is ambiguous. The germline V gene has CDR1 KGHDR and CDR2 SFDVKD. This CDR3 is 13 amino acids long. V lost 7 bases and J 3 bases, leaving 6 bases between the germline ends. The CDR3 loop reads CATRNHGANVLTF. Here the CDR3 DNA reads TGTGCCACCAGGAACCATGGGGCCAACGTCCTGACTTTC.

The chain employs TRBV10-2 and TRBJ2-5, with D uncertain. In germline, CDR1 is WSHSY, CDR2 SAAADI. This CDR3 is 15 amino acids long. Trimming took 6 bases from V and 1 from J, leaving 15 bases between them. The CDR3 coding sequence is TGCGCCAGCAGGGATTCCGGAATCGTCCAAGAGACCCAGTACTTC. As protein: CASRDSGIVQETQYF.

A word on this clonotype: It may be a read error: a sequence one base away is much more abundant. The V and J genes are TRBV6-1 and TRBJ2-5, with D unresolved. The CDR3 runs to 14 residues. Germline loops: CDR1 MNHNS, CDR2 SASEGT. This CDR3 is CAISSLVQKETQYF. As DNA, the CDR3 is TGTGCCATCAGTTCCCTTGTTCAGAAAGAGACCCAGTACTTC.